Below, 23 T cell receptor beta chains from the same sample are listed, as sequenced in a study of T cells in Graves' hyperthyroidism and ophthalmopathy. The source material, RNA transcripts, was used to amplify TCR beta CDR3 regions. First-round RT-PCR targeting the TCR CDR3 was performed with the HTBI primer set. TCRdb re-called the multiplex PCR reads with MiXCR, one entry per CDR3 protein. This sample carries about 270,000 distinct CDR3 sequences, around 22% of them seen once, and the ten largest clones take roughly 60%. The sample was blood. All receptors derive from a man aged 30-40 years with Graves' ophthalmopathy.

This clonotype was found a few times. The rearrangement links TRBV29-1 to TRBJ2-2; D is undetermined. This CDR3 has 13 amino acids. From germline, CDR1 is SQVTM and CDR2 ANQGSEA. The V end lost 2 bases, the J end lost 4 bases, and 8 bases lay between the germline ends. The CDR3 reads CSVESGVTGELFF. The CDR3 nucleotides are TGCAGCGTTGAATCGGGCGTCACCGGGGAGCTGTTTTTT.

Comments on this clonotype: A single base separates this from a much larger clone, so it may be a read error. V is TRBV5-1 and J is TRBJ2-1; D is perhaps TRBD1 or TRBD2 (5 bases each). This CDR3 has 11 amino acids. Germline V CDR1 and CDR2: SGHRS, YFSETQ. V lost 4 bases and J 11 bases, leaving 10 bases between the germline ends. The CDR3 DNA follows: TGCGCCAGCAGCAGGGACGTCAAGCAGTTCTTC. Translated: CASSRDVKQFF.

The rearrangement joins TRBV5-8 to TRBJ1-5; maybe TRBD1 (5 bases). V was shortened by 4 bases and J by 4 bases, with 15 bases between the two germline ends. Germline V lookup: CDR1 SGHTS, CDR2 YDEGEE. CDR3 length equals 15 residues. This CDR3 reads CASSVQTGLNQPQHF. In DNA form, the CDR3 reads TGTGCCAGCAGCGTCCAGACGGGGCTGAATCAGCCCCAGCATTTT.

This clonotype occurred many times. The V call is TRBV11-1, the J call TRBJ2-3; D is unresolved. The CDR3 runs 14 residues. Germline CDR1 reads SGHAT; CDR2 reads FQDESV (reference sequence). V dropped 0 bases and J dropped 5 bases, with 9 bases sitting between them. The CDR3 DNA sequence: TGTGCCAGCAGCTTAGCGGCCGTTGGAGATACGCAGTATTTT. Its translation: CASSLAAVGDTQYF.

This clonotype was found a few times. The CDR3 DNA follows: TGTGCCACCAGCAGGGAGACTAGTCGGACAGATACGCAGTATTTT. Encoded protein: CATSRETSRTDTQYF. The rearrangement uses TRBV15 and TRBJ2-3, with a tentative D call TRBD2 (6 bases). V was shortened by 3 bases and J by 3 bases, with 13 bases between the two germline ends. Germline V gives CDR1 LNHNV, CDR2 YYDKDF (reference sequence). CDR3 size: 15 residues.

Ten or more counts support this clonotype. The gene calls are TRBV9 and TRBJ1-1; D remains ambiguous. Trimming cost V 4 bases and J 5 bases, with 15 bases left between them. This CDR3 has 14 residues. Germline-derived CDR1 and CDR2 are SGDLS and YYNGEE. CDR3 in amino acids: CASSRLDGKTEAFF. DNA of the CDR3: TGTGCCAGCAGCCGACTTGACGGGAAAACTGAAGCTTTCTTT.

The chain joins TRBV6-2 or TRBV6-3 to TRBJ2-5; 7 bases match TRBD2. With 4 bases clipped from V and 4 bases from J, the junction kept 6 bases outside the gene matches. The germline gives CDR1 MNHEY, CDR2 SVGEGT. The CDR3 sequence is 14 residues long. CDR3 in DNA: TGTGCCAGCAGTTCCGGACTAGGGAGAGAGACCCAGTACTTC. Protein product: CASSSGLGRETQYF.

J is TRBJ2-5 and V is TRBV6-2 or TRBV6-3, with TRBD1 matching over 7 bases. The CDR3 consists of 15 residues. V shed 1 base and J 3 bases; nucleotides not matched to a gene: 5. The germline V gene has CDR1 MNHEY and CDR2 SVGEGT. CDR3 in DNA: TGTGCCAGCAGTTACTTAGGGACAGTTGAAGAGACCCAGTACTTC. Amino acid sequence: CASSYLGTVEETQYF.

This clonotype was recorded at least ten times. The gene calls are TRBV7-6 and TRBJ2-1; no firm D call. This CDR3 is built from 13 residues. Germline V gene lookup returns CDR1 SGHVS and CDR2 FNYEAQ. Trimming took off 5 bases at V and 6 bases at J, with 11 bases between the two ends. CDR3 sequence reads: CASSDVPVNEQFF. CDR3 DNA sequence: TGTGCCAGCAGCGACGTCCCCGTCAATGAGCAGTTCTTC.

Only a few counts were recorded for this clonotype. The chain combines TRBV9 with TRBJ2-3, with 9 bases matching TRBD2. The ends lost 1 base at V and 4 bases at J; junction bases unmatched: 1. This CDR3 is 14 amino acids long. Germline-derived CDR1 and CDR2 are SGDLS and YYNGEE. This CDR3 reads CASSVLAGADTQYF. DNA of the CDR3: TGTGCCAGCAGCGTATTAGCGGGAGCAGATACGCAGTATTTT.

In its sample, this clonotype was seen many times. The chain joins TRBV5-1 to TRBJ1-1; D is possibly TRBD1 (5 bases). Germline V CDR1 and CDR2: SGHRS, YFSETQ. The CDR3 has 15 residues. V lost 0 bases, J lost 1 base, and 10 bases lay in between. In DNA form, the CDR3 reads TGCGCCAGCAGCTTGGGCGACAGCCCGAACACTGAAGCTTTCTTT. Translated: CASSLGDSPNTEAFF.

This clonotype has a handful of counts. The CDR3 is CASGSPVGGTYEQYF. Here the CDR3 DNA reads TGTGCTAGTGGTTCCCCGGTTGGAGGAACCTACGAGCAGTACTTC. The rearrangement links TRBV12-5 to TRBJ2-7; tentative D call: TRBD2 (5 bases). The CDR3 loop spans 15 amino acids. Germline CDR1 LGHNT, CDR2 FRNRAP. V dropped 4 bases and J dropped 2 bases, with 15 bases sitting between them.

This chain joins TRBV10-2 and TRBJ2-7; 7 positions match TRBD2. The V and J ends lost 8 bases and 5 bases, in that order; junction bases with no gene match: 15. CDR3 length: 15 amino acids. Germline CDR1 reads WSHSY; CDR2 reads SAAADI. The CDR3 region is CASHFRREGGDEQYF. In DNA, the CDR3 is TGCGCCAGCCACTTCCGGAGGGAGGGTGGCGACGAGCAGTACTTC.

This clonotype was detected many times. The V and J genes are TRBV28 and TRBJ2-1; 9 nucleotides agree with TRBD1. The germline V gene has CDR1 MDHEN and CDR2 SYDVKM. V lost 4 bases, J lost 4 bases, and 8 bases stayed unmatched. CDR3 length: 16 amino acids. CDR3 protein: CASSWTGDRVYNEQFF. DNA of the CDR3: TGTGCCAGCAGTTGGACAGGGGATAGGGTGTACAATGAGCAGTTCTTC.

This clonotype appeared a few times. The chain employs TRBV18 and TRBJ1-2; D is ambiguous. The germline gives CDR1 KGHSH, CDR2 LQKENI. The V end was cut by 0 bases, the J end by 4 bases, with 12 bases between. This CDR3 has 15 amino acids. Written as DNA, the CDR3 is TGTGCCAGCTCACCACCCGCAACCACGGGCTATGGCTACACCTTC. Its protein is CASSPPATTGYGYTF.

This clonotype was found a few times. The chain is built from TRBV11-3 and TRBJ2-1; D possibly matches TRBD1 or TRBD2 (5 bases each). Looked up from germline, CDR1 is SGHNT and CDR2 is YENEEA. The CDR3 has 18 residues. Between the trimmed V and J ends, which lost 4 bases and 4 bases, there was a span of 23 bases. The CDR3 region is CASSSPLHSGPIYNEQFF. Written as DNA, the CDR3 is TGTGCCAGCAGCTCCCCCCTTCATTCGGGACCCATTTACAATGAGCAGTTCTTC. Variable domain in full (rest from reference TRBV11-3 and TRBJ2-1): EAGVVQSPRYKIIEKKQPVAFWCNPISGHNTLYWYLQNLGQGPELLIRYENEEAVDDSQLPKDRFSAERLKGVDSTLKIQPAELGDSAVYLCASSSPLHSGPIYNEQFFGPGTRLTVL.

The J gene is TRBJ2-3, the V gene TRBV10-3; the D is unclear. V gave up 10 bases and J gave up 2 bases, with 13 bases separating them. The CDR3 contains 13 residues. CDR1 ENHRY and CDR2 SYGVKD come from the germline V gene. The DNA for the CDR3 is TGTGCCACCTCTGACCGGAACACAGATACGCAGTATTTT. Residues: CATSDRNTDTQYF.

The chain is built from TRBV6-1 and TRBJ2-2; possibly TRBD1 for D (6 bases). CDR3 length equals 16 residues. V gave up 3 bases and J gave up 7 bases, with 18 bases separating them. The germline V gene has CDR1 MNHNS and CDR2 SASEGT. The CDR3 sequence is CASSEMAGVFGGELFF. Here the CDR3 DNA reads TGTGCCAGCAGTGAGATGGCAGGGGTCTTTGGCGGGGAGCTGTTTTTT.

Only a few counts were recorded for this clonotype. J is TRBJ1-5 and V is TRBV28, with unresolved D. V gave up 8 bases and J gave up 1 base, with 6 bases separating them. Germline CDR1 is MDHEN and CDR2 is SYDVKM. The CDR3 is 12 amino acids. The CDR3 bases are TGTGCCAGCGAGGAAAGCAATCAGCCCCAGCATTTT. It codes for CASEESNQPQHF. The whole variable domain, filled in from reference TRBV28 and TRBJ1-5, reads DVKVTQSSRYLVKRTGEKVFLECVQDMDHENMFWYRQDPGLGLRLIYFSYDVKMKEKGDIPEGYSVSREKKERFSLILESASTNQTSMYLCASEESNQPQHFGDGTRLSIL.

The chain has TRBV3-1 and TRBJ2-7; possible D gene TRBD2, 5 bases. Trimming pared 0 bases from V and 3 bases from J, leaving 18 bases between. Germline lookup yields CDR1 LGHDT and CDR2 YNNKEL (reference sequence). This CDR3 has 17 residues. CDR3: CASSQDHSGGGSYEQYF. CDR3 bases: TGTGCCAGCAGCCAAGATCACTCGGGTGGAGGCAGCTACGAGCAGTACTTC.

V is TRBV7-2 and J is TRBJ2-7; no firm D call. The CDR3 has 13 residues. Germline V CDR1 and CDR2: SGHTA, FQGNSA. The V and J ends lost 5 bases and 6 bases respectively, with 14 bases between them. The CDR3 DNA is TGTGCCAGCAGCGCGGATTTGGGGTTCGAGCAGTACTTC. Amino acids: CASSADLGFEQYF.

V usage is TRBV24-1 and J usage is TRBJ2-2; D is undetermined. Trimming took off 3 bases at V and 2 bases at J, with 18 bases between the two ends. The CDR3 loop spans 18 amino acids. Germline-derived CDR1 and CDR2 are KGHDR and SFDVKD. In nucleotides, the CDR3 is TGTGCCACCAGTGATGCCAGGATTCCGAACTCAAACACCGGGGAGCTGTTTTTT. Residues: CATSDARIPNSNTGELFF.

V gene TRBV29-1 combines with J gene TRBJ1-1; D gene unclear. The CDR3 has 14 residues. Trimming stripped 4 bases from V and 4 bases from J, with 16 bases between. From germline, CDR1 is SQVTM and CDR2 ANQGSEA. CDR3 residues: CSVVRREWSTEAFF. CDR3 coding DNA: TGCAGCGTTGTCAGGCGAGAGTGGTCCACTGAAGCTTTCTTT.